The TCR beta chain described here comes from a study of T cell repertoires in aging, cancer and after chemotherapy. Study-level background: Over several months to years, re-sampled healthy donor repertoires clearly shared clones.

Per the germline V gene, CDR1 is SGHTA and CDR2 is FQGNSA. CDR3 size: 16 residues. The V gene end was trimmed by 1 base and the J gene end by 3 bases; junction bases not matched to a gene: 5. Rearranged V-D-J TRB sequences were amplified with a mixed TRB-A/B primer pool. TCRdb itself ran the multiplex PCR reads through MiXCR, one entry per CDR3 protein. The sample records some 11,000 distinct CDR3 sequences, roughly 45% being singletons. As regards this clonotype: No antigen is known for it.

The study's findings and limits: Healthy donors lost TCR diversity with age mainly through richness, cancer patients through richness and evenness. Rebound thymic output was suggested by rising median generation probability during chemotherapy in each cancer cohort.

Peripheral blood genomic DNA, not sorted cells or RNA, was the template. The J gene is TRBJ2-5, the V gene TRBV7-2, with 10 bases aligning to TRBD1. The sample was blood. The sequence came from a human donor in good health. CDR3 sequence (DNA): TGTGCCAGCAGCTTAGGTTCCGGGACAGGGGAAGAGACCCAGTACTTC. It encodes CASSLGSGTGEETQYF.